This T cell receptor (beta chain) stems from a study of T cells in Graves' hyperthyroidism and ophthalmopathy (dated by TCRdb to the late 2010s). Turning to the overall study: Peripheral blood was sampled at the time of initial diagnosis, prior to any treatment. An independent validation cohort of under 20 hyperthyroidism patients and over 15 patients who later progressed to ophthalmopathy tested prospective prediction of ophthalmopathy. The paper reports TCR Vbeta CDR3 sequencing of 130 to 150 peripheral blood samples: 43 ophthalmopathy, fewer than 85 hyperthyroidism and around 17 progressor patients. Thyroid tissue and blood T-cell repertoires from several Graves' hyperthyroidism patients were also compared in the study. A discovery cohort of fewer than 110 patients, 43 with Graves' ophthalmopathy and approximately 60 with stable Graves' hyperthyroidism, was used to find distinguishing TCR V-J signatures. Following sampling, methimazole starting at 30 mg daily was given to hyperthyroidism patients, and high-dose intravenous methylprednisolone was given to ophthalmopathy patients. The roughly 90 discovery patients were divided at random into training and test sets in a 7:3 ratio. Here is what the overall study found, with its caveats: Sample size was not statistically predetermined, and blinding of investigators to group allocation was not performed. A 13 V-J signature model separated ophthalmopathy from stable hyperthyroidism, with roughly 88% sensitivity and 81% to 83% specificity in cross-validation and 80%/75% in testing. In validation, the model predicted progression to ophthalmopathy a median of about 6 months before onset, with approximately 71% sensitivity and more than 72% specificity. Most expanded thyroid clonotypes (frequency above 0.001) were also found in blood, which suggests that blood repertoires may mirror thyroid immune responses.

The TCR beta CDR3 regions were amplified from the RNA transcripts. For the first round of RT-PCR on the TCR CDR3, the HTBI primer set was used together with the Qiagen OneStep RT-PCR kit. A second multiplex PCR round built the libraries, followed by size selection and purification. The libraries were sequenced on an Illumina HiSeq2000 using paired-end 100 bp reads. Per the authors' processing: SOAPnuke was used to process the raw data, with reads discarded if the reads contained adapters or uncalled bases, had a mean Phred below 15, or lacked an exact constant-primer or identifier match. COPE v1.2.5 was used to merge the high-quality paired reads, and each unique nucleotide sequence was defined as a clonotype. Clonotypes were aligned to IMGT TRBV, TRBD and TRBJ reference segments using MiTCR v1.1. Only V-J combinations with frequency above 0.0001, covering 98% to 99.2% of repertoires, were analysed. The TCS score was defined as the ratio of F50 (clonal expansion) to E x V (chaos), calculated using BLOSUM62-based TCRdist between CDR3 peptides within each V-J. Welch's t-statistics and random forest reduced around 510 V-J features to 13, which were used in a naive Bayes classifier (R e1071). TCRdb reprocessing: public reads trimmed at Q25 with fastp, clones called with MiXCR, in-frame beta chains kept. Every CDR3 protein is listed once, alongside the most common genes and DNA of its rows. TCRdb, not the original authors, processed these V and J calls. A total of about 360,000 distinct CDR3 sequences appear in this sample, approximately 25% of them only once. The top ten constitute roughly 80% of the sample.

A patient counted as having stable Graves' hyperthyroidism if no progression to ophthalmopathy occurred over 18 months of follow-up. Hyperthyroidism patients were aged 18 to 65 years and newly diagnosed, with disease duration of less than 2 months. Exclusion was applied to patients with uncontrolled infections, other autoimmune diseases, pregnancy or lactation. Clinical symptoms, serum thyroxine and TRAb, thyroid ultrasound, and orbital computed tomography formed the basis for the diagnoses. Ficoll-Paque density gradient centrifugation was used to isolate PBMCs from 8.5 to 10 ml of fresh peripheral blood. Total RNA was extracted using Trizol reagent, and RNA quality was assessed on an Agilent 2100 Bioanalyzer. This clonotype occurred many times. Its antigen remains unidentified. It has no much larger one-base neighbor in the sample; base qualities were not kept. The germline ends are 5 bases apart after V is trimmed by 2 bases and J by 0 bases. CDR1 and CDR2, looked up from the germline V gene, are MNHEY and SVGEGT. Taken from cysteine to phenylalanine, the CDR3 has 14 residues. Only the CDR3 region is kept as DNA, spanning 42 bases read in frame from base 1.

The chain employs TRBV6-2 or TRBV6-3 and TRBJ2-4; no D segment can be confidently identified. The sequence came from a man aged 50 to 59 with Graves' hyperthyroidism. Material for sequencing was blood. The sequenced DNA: TGTGCCAGCAGTTACGGGCTAGCCAAAAACATTCAGTACTTC. It translates as CASSYGLAKNIQYF.